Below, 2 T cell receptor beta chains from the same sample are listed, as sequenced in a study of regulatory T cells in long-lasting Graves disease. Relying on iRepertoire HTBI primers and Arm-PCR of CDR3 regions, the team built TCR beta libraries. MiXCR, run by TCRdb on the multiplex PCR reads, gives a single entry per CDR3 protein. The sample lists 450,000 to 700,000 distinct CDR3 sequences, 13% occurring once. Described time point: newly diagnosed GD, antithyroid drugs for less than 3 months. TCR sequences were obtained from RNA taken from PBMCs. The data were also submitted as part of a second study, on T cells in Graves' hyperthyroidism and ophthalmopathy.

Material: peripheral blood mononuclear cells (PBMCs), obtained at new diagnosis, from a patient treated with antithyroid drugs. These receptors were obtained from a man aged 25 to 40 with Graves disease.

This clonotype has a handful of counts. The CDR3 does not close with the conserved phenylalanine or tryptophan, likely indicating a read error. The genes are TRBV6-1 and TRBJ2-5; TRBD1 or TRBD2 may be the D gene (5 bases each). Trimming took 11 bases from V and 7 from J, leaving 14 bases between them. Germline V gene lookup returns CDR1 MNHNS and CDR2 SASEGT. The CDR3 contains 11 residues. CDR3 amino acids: CAVGAKGTQYL. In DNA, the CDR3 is TGTGCCGTCGGGGCGAAGGGGACCCAGTACCTC.

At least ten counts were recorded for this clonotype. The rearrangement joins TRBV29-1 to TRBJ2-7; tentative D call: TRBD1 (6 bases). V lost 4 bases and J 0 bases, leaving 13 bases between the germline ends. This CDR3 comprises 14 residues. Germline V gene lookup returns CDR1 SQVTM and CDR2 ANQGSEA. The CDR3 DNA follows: TGCAGCGTTGCTCTGGGGGCTCTCTCCTACGAGCAGTACTTC. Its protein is CSVALGALSYEQYF.